One TCR beta chain is described in this entry. This specimen comes from a study of CD8+ T cells in alopecia areata. This sample's treatment: oral pan-JAK inhibitor, 5-10 mg twice daily. cDNA reverse transcribed from extracted RNA served as the sequencing template. Here immunoSEQ multiplex PCR was the method, and the copy in TCRdb shows in-frame clones only, minus some. The sample contains roughly 110,000 clones, roughly 50% of which appear only once. Germline-derived CDR1 and CDR2 are SGHDT and YYEEEE. The CDR3 is 13 amino acids. Trimming shortened V by 6 bases and J by 3 bases, and 12 bases separated the two germline ends.

Here the sequenced sample was CD8+ T cells sorted from blood, taken at week 24, from a patient treated with tofacitinib. The chain combines TRBV5-6 with TRBJ1-2; possible D gene TRBD1, 6 bases. This sequence was found in a human donor with alopecia areata. CDR3 sequence (DNA): TGTGCCAGCACCACTAAGGGGGACTATGGCTACACCTTC. Its protein product is CASTTKGDYGYTF.